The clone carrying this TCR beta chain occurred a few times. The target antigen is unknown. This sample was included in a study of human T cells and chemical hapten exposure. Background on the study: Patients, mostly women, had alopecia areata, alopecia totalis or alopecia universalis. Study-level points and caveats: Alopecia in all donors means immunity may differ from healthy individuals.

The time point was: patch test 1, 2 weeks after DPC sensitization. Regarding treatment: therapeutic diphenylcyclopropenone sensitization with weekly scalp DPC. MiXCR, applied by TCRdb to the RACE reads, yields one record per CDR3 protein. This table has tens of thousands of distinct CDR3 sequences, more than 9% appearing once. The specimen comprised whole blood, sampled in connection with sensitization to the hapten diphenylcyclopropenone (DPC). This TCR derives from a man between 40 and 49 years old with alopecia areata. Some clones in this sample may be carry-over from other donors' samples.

CDR3 coding DNA: TGTGCCAGCAGCCTGCAGGTCCGACCTAATGAAAAACTGTTTTTT. This codes for CASSLQVRPNEKLFF. The rearrangement uses TRBV14 and TRBJ1-4; D ambiguous. CDR1 SGHDN and CDR2 FVKESK come from the germline V gene. The CDR3 loop spans 15 amino acids. Trimming stripped 4 bases from V and 3 bases from J, with 12 bases between.